The 31 T cell receptor beta chains below were found in one sample sequenced in a study of shared clonotypes between healthy human individuals. The protocol was immunoSEQ multiplex PCR, while the TCRdb copy is restricted to in-frame clones and leaves out a portion. The table has over 400,000 clones, 65% to 85% seen once; the top ten hold about 12%. Sequencing was performed on PBMCs. Receptors were obtained from a middle-aged woman in good health. Some clones in this sample may be carry-over from other donors' samples.

The rearrangement links TRBV28 to TRBJ2-7; TRBD1 aligns across 7 bases. With 8 bases clipped from V and 5 bases from J, the junction kept 9 bases outside the gene matches. Germline V gene data show CDR1 as MDHEN and CDR2 as SYDVKM. The CDR3 sequence is 13 residues long. CDR3 DNA: TGTGCCAGCGGAACAGGGGATACCGACGAGCAGTACTTC. Protein sequence: CASGTGDTDEQYF.

V is TRBV30 and J is TRBJ1-2, with 8 bases lining up with TRBD1. V shed 3 bases, J shed 7 bases, and the junction held 7 bases outside the gene matches. The CDR3 is 13 amino acids. Germline V gene lookup returns CDR1 GTSNPN and CDR2 SVGIG (reference sequence). CDR3 nucleotides: TGTGCCTGGAGCACTCAGGGGGCCTCTGGCTACACCTTC. Encoded protein: CAWSTQGASGYTF.

This clone appeared a single time. This chain connects TRBV9 to TRBJ1-3; perhaps TRBD1 as D (5 bases). Trimming left V 0 bases short and J 8 bases short, with 12 bases between. The CDR3 consists of 14 residues. Germline V gives CDR1 SGDLS, CDR2 YYNGEE. CDR3 in amino acids: CASSVGGVVDTIYF. The DNA for the CDR3 is TGTGCCAGCAGCGTAGGGGGGGTCGTAGACACCATATATTTT.

The rearrangement joins TRBV7-9 to TRBJ2-1; 8 bases fit TRBD2. In germline, CDR1 is SEHNR, CDR2 FQNEAQ (reference sequence). J was trimmed by 5 bases and V by 0 bases; bases with no gene match: 0. The CDR3 sequence is 14 residues long. CDR3 nucleotide sequence: TGTGCCAGCAGCTTAGCACTAGCGGACAATGAGCAGTTCTTC. Protein sequence: CASSLALADNEQFF. The full variable domain, in which reference TRBV7-9 and TRBJ2-1 provide the parts outside the CDR3, is DTGVSQNPRHKITKRGQNVTFRCDPISEHNRLYWYRQTLGQGPEFLTYFQNEAQLEKSRLLSDRFSAERPKGSFSTLEIQRTEQGDSAMYLCASSLALADNEQFFGPGTRLTVL.

The gene calls are TRBV2 and TRBJ1-4; perhaps TRBD1 as D (5 bases). The CDR3 is 14 amino acids. Germline V CDR1 and CDR2: SNHLY, FYNNEI. Trimming left V 5 bases short and J 3 bases short, with 10 bases between. The CDR3 here is CASSLGVANEKLFF. In DNA, the CDR3 is TGTGCCAGCAGTTTGGGGGTGGCTAATGAAAAACTGTTTTTT.

This clone appeared a few times. V usage is TRBV11-2 and J usage is TRBJ2-1; 9 bases align to TRBD2. J was trimmed by 0 bases and V by 5 bases; bases with no gene match: 11. The CDR3 length is 18 residues. Germline assignment: CDR1 SGHAT and CDR2 FQNNGV. CDR3 sequence reads: CASSRLAGAPDSYNEQFF. The CDR3 bases are TGTGCCAGCAGCCGATTAGCGGGAGCCCCGGACTCCTACAATGAGCAGTTCTTC.

This sequence joins TRBV7-8 and TRBJ1-5, with TRBD1 matching 8 bases. This CDR3 has 13 residues. Unmatched junction bases numbered 2, after V lost 5 bases and J lost 5 bases. Germline V gene sequence: CDR1 SGHVS, CDR2 FQNEAQ. The CDR3 loop is CASSADRDQPQHF. The CDR3 DNA sequence: TGTGCCAGCAGCGCGGACAGGGATCAGCCCCAGCATTTT.

V usage is TRBV28 and J usage is TRBJ1-5; TRBD1 matches at 8 bases. After removal of 6 bases from V and 6 bases from J, the junction contained 13 bases not matched to a gene. Germline-derived CDR1 and CDR2 are MDHEN and SYDVKM. The CDR3 contains 16 residues. The DNA of the CDR3 is TGTGCCAGCAGCCCCTTCCGCGGACAGGGCGGTCAGCCCCAGCATTTT. This sequence encodes CASSPFRGQGGQPQHF. Full variable domain (missing parts from reference TRBV28 and TRBJ1-5): DVKVTQSSRYLVKRTGEKVFLECVQDMDHENMFWYRQDPGLGLRLIYFSYDVKMKEKGDIPEGYSVSREKKERFSLILESASTNQTSMYLCASSPFRGQGGQPQHFGDGTRLSIL.

The chain is built from TRBV5-1 and TRBJ2-3; D is unresolved. The CDR3 runs 12 residues. Trimming cost V 0 bases and J 5 bases, with 4 bases left between them. Germline CDR1 reads SGHRS; CDR2 reads YFSETQ. The CDR3 coding sequence is TGCGCCAGCAGCTTGGCCAGAGATACGCAGTATTTT. This translates into CASSLARDTQYF.

The chain has TRBV27 and TRBJ1-1, with 8 bases that match TRBD1. The CDR3 spans 15 residues. Germline values: CDR1 MNHEY, CDR2 SMNVEV (reference sequence). The junction had 6 bases not matched to a gene; V was cut back by 6 bases and J by 0 bases. CDR3 DNA: TGTGCCAGCAGCCAGACAGGGGCCATGAACACTGAAGCTTTCTTT. Translation gives CASSQTGAMNTEAFF.

This clone was detected only once. The genes are TRBV7-3 and TRBJ2-1; maybe TRBD2 (6 bases). V was shortened by 5 bases and J by 8 bases, with 16 bases between the two germline ends. Germline CDR1 reads SGHTA; CDR2 reads FQGTGA. The CDR3 runs 14 residues. The CDR3 coding sequence is TGTGCCAGCAGCGACCAGGGAGGAGTGGATGAGCAGTTCTTC. Amino acid sequence: CASSDQGGVDEQFF. The variable domain in full, completed from reference TRBV7-3 and TRBJ2-1, reads GAGVSQTPSNKVTEKGKYVELRCDPISGHTALYWYRQSLGQGPEFLIYFQGTGAADDSGLPNDRFFAVRPEGSVSTLKIQRTERGDSAVYLCASSDQGGVDEQFFGPGTRLTVL.

This chain uses TRBV7-8 with TRBJ2-5; D gene ambiguous. The J call may not be correct, given that the DNA end is closer to TRBJ2-7. In germline, CDR1 is SGHVS, CDR2 FQNEAQ. The CDR3 extends over 12 amino acids. CDR3 bases: TGTGCCAGCAGCCCCAAGGTAGACGAGCAGTACTTC. It codes for CASSPKVDEQYF.

Worth noting for this clone: Since a far larger clone is one base different, this is likely a read error. The chain is built from TRBV28 and TRBJ2-4; 7 nucleotides match TRBD1. Germline CDR1 MDHEN, CDR2 SYDVKM. The length of the CDR3 is 17 residues. As DNA, the CDR3 is TGTGCCAGCAGTTTGTTTCGACAGGGCCGAAGCAAAAACATTAAGTACTTC. Its translation is CASSLFRQGRSKNIKYF.

On this clone: The sample holds other DNA sequences that translate to the same CDR3. This sequence joins TRBV9 and TRBJ2-2; D call uncertain. V lost 4 bases and J 3 bases, leaving 10 bases between the germline ends. The CDR3 is made up of 14 amino acids. The germline CDR1 and CDR2 sequences are SGDLS and YYNGEE. Here the CDR3 DNA reads TGTGCCAGCAGCTCGCGGTCCTACACCGGGGAGCTGTTTTTT. Amino acids: CASSSRSYTGELFF. The full variable domain, completed using reference TRBV9 and TRBJ2-2, is DSGVTQTPKHLITATGQRVTLRCSPRSGDLSVYWYQQSLDQGLQFLIQYYNGEERAKGNILERFSAQQFPDLHSELNLSSLELGDSALYFCASSSRSYTGELFFGEGSRLTVL.

This chain uses TRBV7-8 with TRBJ1-1; D is possibly TRBD1 (6 bases). Looked up from germline, CDR1 is SGHVS and CDR2 is FQNEAQ. With 2 bases removed from V and 0 bases from J, the gap between germline ends came to 16 bases. The CDR3 has 17 residues. CDR3 amino acids: CASSLRGSDRLNTEAFF. In nucleotides, the CDR3 is TGTGCCAGCAGCTTACGTGGGTCTGACAGGCTGAACACTGAAGCTTTCTTT.

The CDR3 loop is CASSELGQANTIYF. CDR3 nucleotides: TGTGCCAGCAGTGAACTCGGGCAGGCAAACACCATATATTTT. The rearrangement links TRBV2 to TRBJ1-3, with D unclear. This CDR3 has 14 amino acids. V was clipped by 2 bases and J by 6 bases, with 11 bases between them. Germline lookup yields CDR1 SNHLY and CDR2 FYNNEI.

V usage is TRBV7-9 and J usage is TRBJ2-3, with 8 bases aligning to TRBD2. The CDR3 loop spans 15 amino acids. The germline V gene encodes CDR1 SEHNR and CDR2 FQNEAQ (reference sequence). J was trimmed by 4 bases and V by 2 bases; bases with no gene match: 5. In DNA form, the CDR3 reads TGTGCCAGCAGCTTAAGCGGGAGACTCGCAGATACGCAGTATTTT. Translating it yields CASSLSGRLADTQYF.

As regards this clone: This likely stems from a read error, as it lies one base from a far larger clone. The rearrangement uses TRBV5-4 and TRBJ1-3; D perhaps matches TRBD1 (5 bases). The CDR3 length is 14 residues. Germline V CDR1 and CDR2: SGHNT, YYREEE (reference sequence). With 3 bases removed from V and 1 base from J, the gap between germline ends came to 8 bases. The CDR3 region is CASSSRESGNTIYF. The CDR3 nucleotides are TGTGCCAGCAGCTCCAGGGAGTCTGGAAACACCATATATTTT.

In the case of this clone: Its ends do not fully match the called genes, so a read error is possible. This chain uses TRBV28 with TRBJ2-7, with D possibly being TRBD1 (6 bases). CDR1 and CDR2 (germline): MDHEN, SYDVKM. This CDR3 has 14 residues. The CDR3 protein is CATTGRLLTYERYF. CDR3 DNA sequence: TGTGCCACTACAGGGCGACTTCTTACCTACGAGCGGTACTTC.

The gene calls are TRBV30 and TRBJ2-5, with 12 bases identical to TRBD2. The CDR3 has 16 amino acids. Looked up from germline, CDR1 is GTSNPN and CDR2 is SVGIG (reference sequence). The V gene end was trimmed by 0 bases and the J gene end by 1 base; junction bases not matched to a gene: 3. Here the CDR3 DNA reads TGTGCCTGGAGTGTACTAGCGGGAGGCTTCCAAGAGACCCAGTACTTC. This encodes CAWSVLAGGFQETQYF.

The chain carries TRBV29-1 and TRBJ1-2, with a tentative D call TRBD1 (5 bases). Germline CDR1 SQVTM, CDR2 ANQGSEA. V was pared by 1 base and J by 4 bases, with 7 bases between. This CDR3 has 12 residues. In DNA form, the CDR3 reads TGCAGCGTTGAAGGGACATCCTATGGCTACACCTTC. Residues: CSVEGTSYGYTF. The variable domain in full, completed from reference TRBV29-1 and TRBJ1-2, reads SAVISQKPSRDICQRGTSLTIQCQVDSQVTMMFWYRQQPGQSLTLIATANQGSEATYESGFVIDKFPISRPNLTFSTLTVSNMSPEDSSIYLCSVEGTSYGYTFGSGTRLTVV.

About this clone: A far larger clone is one base from this, pointing to a likely read error. This same CDR3 is encoded by further DNA sequences in the sample. As DNA, the CDR3 is TGTGCCAGCAGCTTGACTCAGGGGGCCGGTGAGCTGTTTTTT. Its translation is CASSLTQGAGELFF. The rearrangement uses TRBV11-2 and TRBJ2-2, with 8 positions matching TRBD1. Per the germline V gene, CDR1 is SGHAT and CDR2 is FQNNGV. The CDR3 consists of 14 residues.

The rearrangement joins TRBV10-1 to TRBJ2-2; 11 bases are a match to TRBD1. The CDR3 is made up of 19 amino acids. V was clipped by 7 bases and J by 1 base; unmatched bases: 14. CDR1 is WNHNN, CDR2 SYGVQD, per germline (reference sequence). CDR3 residues: CASTPGQGASEKNTGELFF. The CDR3 coding sequence is TGCGCCAGCACCCCCGGACAGGGGGCGTCCGAAAAGAACACCGGGGAGCTGTTTTTT.

In regard to this clone: The likely explanation is a read error, given a far larger clone one base away. The V and J genes are TRBV1 and TRBJ1-5; TRBD1, as called in the table, went unchecked against the DNA. TRBV1 is noted as a pseudogene. The length of the CDR3 is 18 residues. CDR3 DNA: TGCACCAGCAGCCGAGTGGGCAGGGGGCTCTGTAGCAATCAGCCCCAGCATTTT. This translates into CTSSRVGRGLCSNQPQHF.

The rearrangement uses TRBV28 and TRBJ1-5; the D gene is possibly TRBD1 (5 bases). Germline CDR1 MDHEN, CDR2 SYDVKM. This CDR3 spans 16 amino acids. Trimming pared 5 bases from V and 1 base from J, leaving 15 bases between. CDR3 in DNA: TGTGCCAGCAGTGAGATCTCAGGGAGGAGCAATCAGCCCCAGCATTTT. This encodes CASSEISGRSNQPQHF.

The chain links TRBV4-2 to TRBJ2-1; 7 bases line up with TRBD2. Germline V gene data show CDR1 as LGHNA and CDR2 as YNFKEQ. CDR3 length equals 15 residues. The J segment lost 13 bases and the V segment lost 0 bases, leaving 12 bases of the junction unmatched. The DNA of the CDR3 is TGTGCCAGCAGCCAAGAGGGGTACGGCGGGAGTCCCCAGTTCTTC. It specifies CASSQEGYGGSPQFF.

The rearrangement links TRBV19 to TRBJ1-5; D gene ambiguous. Looked up from germline, CDR1 is LNHDA and CDR2 is SQIVND (reference sequence). This CDR3 is 12 amino acids long. V was trimmed by 4 bases and J by 12 bases, leaving 13 bases between them. The CDR3 bases are TGTGCCAGTAGTACGGGCTCCGGCATCCAGCATTTT. Translated: CASSTGSGIQHF.

The chain carries TRBV19 and TRBJ1-4; D gene ambiguous. This CDR3 has 12 residues. V lost 7 bases and J lost 5, with 8 bases in between. CDR1 is LNHDA, CDR2 SQIVND, per germline (reference sequence). The CDR3 region has the DNA TGTGCCAGTAATCAGATGAATGAAAAACTGTTTTTT. This sequence encodes CASNQMNEKLFF.

This rearrangement joins TRBV10-3 to TRBJ2-7; TRBD1 matches 8 bases. The CDR3 is 14 amino acids. CDR1 is ENHRY, CDR2 SYGVKD, per germline. Trimming removed 6 bases from V and 0 bases from J; junction bases left unmatched: 4. As DNA, the CDR3 is TGTGCCATCAGACGGGACAGGAGCTCCTACGAGCAGTACTTC. Its translation is CAIRRDRSSYEQYF.

This clone was observed a single time. A read error may explain this, as a much larger clone is one base away. The chain employs TRBV15 and TRBJ2-6; D might be TRBD1 (5 bases). Trimming took off 3 bases at V and 0 bases at J, with 18 bases between the two ends. CDR1 is LNHNV, CDR2 YYDKDF, per germline (reference sequence). The CDR3 has 19 residues. The CDR3 region is CATSSKRTSDISGANVLTF. The CDR3 DNA reads TGTGCCACCAGCAGTAAGAGGACATCGGACATCTCTGGGGCCAACGTCCTGACTTTC.

In regard to this clone: This likely reflects a read error, since a far larger clone is one base away. This same CDR3 is encoded by further DNA sequences in the sample. J is TRBJ2-2 and V is TRBV2, with D hard to call. The CDR3 is made up of 14 amino acids. V was pared by 6 bases and J by 7 bases, with 15 bases between. Germline CDR1 reads SNHLY; CDR2 reads FYNNEI. In DNA form, the CDR3 reads TGTGCCAGCAGCTCACAAATGGGGATCGGGGAGCTGTTTTTT. It yields the protein CASSSQMGIGELFF.